This T cell receptor (beta chain) was sequenced during a study of blood T cell repertoires in COVID-19. Study background: T cells, B-cell-depleted T cells, or PBMCs supplied cDNA or gDNA.

Germline V lookup: CDR1 LGHNA, CDR2 YSLEER. Trimming removed 1 base from V and 5 bases from J, with 12 bases in between. The CDR3 runs to 15 residues. Authors' processing steps: It was from reference gene primer amplification that nucleated cell counts were estimated. Libraries were prepared by immunoSEQ multiplex PCR; TCRdb keeps only in-frame clonotypes and omits some of them. V and J calls and clone size come straight from that table; D and trimming were deduced from the DNA. Here the sample spans about 41,000 clones, about 85% being singletons. The sequenced sample consisted of peripheral blood. This clonotype originated in a man in his sixties with acute or convalescent COVID-19. The rearrangement uses TRBV4-3 and TRBJ2-1, with D perhaps TRBD2 (6 bases). CDR3 amino acids: CASSQGWGLNNEQFF. The CDR3 nucleotides are TGCGCCAGCAGCCAAGGTTGGGGACTGAACAATGAGCAGTTCTTC.